A selection of T cell receptor beta chains follows, all from one sample in a study of T cell responses to AZD1222 COVID-19 vaccine. Clones were read by immunoSEQ multiplex PCR, and TCRdb kept only the in-frame ones, dropping some. Here the sample spans around 100,000 clones, 91% being singletons. The specimen comprised peripheral blood, sampled on day 0 of AZD1222 vaccination. The receptor source for this set is an adult in good health. Both conserved end residues are part of each CDR3. D genes are given only for firm matches. Expanded clones are given a class, and other clones once, few, many or no size at all.

>.|.|TRBJ1-1|TRBV7-8
TGTGCCAGCAGCTTAACAGGAGTCACTGAAGCTTTCTTT
CASSLTGVTEAFF
>.|.|TRBJ1-5|TRBV27
TGTGCCAGCAGTTTAGTCCCTTCCAGGAAGCCCCAGCATTTT
CASSLVPSRKPQHF
>.|TRBD2|TRBJ2-2|TRBV27
TGTGCCAGCAGTTTCCGCCTGGGACTAGCGGTCGGAACCGGGGAGCTGTTTTTT
CASSFRLGLAVGTGELFF
>.|.|TRBJ2-7|TRBV6-1
TGTGCCAGCAGTGAACTTAGCCAGGGGTCCTACGAGCAGTACTTC
CASSELSQGSYEQYF
>.|TRBD1|TRBJ1-1|TRBV19
TGTGCCAGTAGTCTCGGACAGGGCGTCGAAGCTTTCTTT
CASSLGQGVEAFF
>.|TRBD2|TRBJ2-7|TRBV5-1
TGCGCCAGCTCTCCTAGCGGGGGCCCGTACGAGCAGTACTTC
CASSPSGGPYEQYF
>.|TRBD2|TRBJ2-1|TRBV15
TGTGCCACCAGCTCCACGGGTCGGGGGGTTAACAATGAGCAGTTCTTC
CATSSTGRGVNNEQFF
>.|TRBD2|TRBJ2-1|TRBV25-1
TGTGCCAGCAGTGGACGATGGGAGCGGGAGAATCTCTACAATGAGCAGTTCTTC
CASSGRWERENLYNEQFF
>.|.|TRBJ2-1|TRBV27
TGTGCCAGCAAGGTAACCAGAGGGAACTACAATGAGCAGTTCTTC
CASKVTRGNYNEQFF
>.|.|TRBJ2-1|TRBV14
TGTGCCAGCAGCCAAGAGTGGGCGGGAATCTACAATGAGCAGTTCTTC
CASSQEWAGIYNEQFF
>.|TRBD1|TRBJ1-1|TRBV7-9
TGTGCCAGCAGCCCGGAACAGGGGGCCAGGGCTGAAGCTTTCTTT
CASSPEQGARAEAFF
>once|TRBD2|TRBJ2-7|TRBV4-1
TGCGCCAGCAGCCAAGAAGGGAGGGGACTAGTGTTGTACGAGCAGTACTTC
CASSQEGRGLVLYEQYF
>.|.|TRBJ1-2|TRBV28
TGTGCCAGCAGCCTAACGACAGTGGGCTACACCTTC
CASSLTTVGYTF
>.|.|TRBJ2-7|TRBV4-2
TGTGCCAGCAGCGCAACCGGAGTGGGGTCCTACGAGCAGTACTTC
CASSATGVGSYEQYF
>.|.|TRBJ1-6|TRBV12-3/TRBV12-4
TGTGCCATCCGGGGGCCGCCTAATTCACCCCTCCACTTT
CAIRGPPNSPLHF
>.|.|TRBJ2-5|TRBV7-3
TGTGCCAGCAGCCCCCAACCGGGACGGATACAAGAGACCCAGTACTTC
CASSPQPGRIQETQYF
>.|.|TRBJ1-5|TRBV7-2
TGTGCCAGCAGCTCCCATTATAGCAATCAGCCCCAGCATTTT
CASSSHYSNQPQHF
>.|TRBD1|TRBJ2-7|TRBV5-1
TGCGCCAGCAGCTGGGTAGGGACAGGGAATTACGAGCAGTACTTC
CASSWVGTGNYEQYF
>.|.|TRBJ1-2|TRBV28
TGTGCCAGCAGTCTACAGTACTATGGCTACACCTTC
CASSLQYYGYTF
>.|.|TRBJ1-2|TRBV7-8
TGTGCCAGCAGCTCCCAGGGGCGTTTAGCTAACTATGGCTACACCTTC
CASSSQGRLANYGYTF
>.|.|TRBJ1-1|TRBV4-1
TGCGCCAGCAGCCAAGATAAAGGGGGGGGGCTAGCTTTCTTT
CASSQDKGGGLAFF
>.|.|TRBJ1-4|TRBV4-1
TGCGCCAGCAGCCGTATAGTGGCAGCAACTAATGAAAAACTGTTTTTT
CASSRIVAATNEKLFF
>once|TRBD1|TRBJ1-1|TRBV19
TGTGCCAGCCGAGAGGGGGCGGTGGGCACTGAAGCTTTCTTT
CASREGAVGTEAFF
>.|.|TRBJ2-7|TRBV4-1
TGCGCCAGCAGCCAATATGAGGCAGGCGAGCAGTACTTC
CASSQYEAGEQYF
>.|.|TRBJ1-1|TRBV7-9
TGTGCCAGCAGCTTAGAGGTGGGATCCACTGAAGCTTTCTTT
CASSLEVGSTEAFF
>once|.|TRBJ1-2|TRBV19
TGTGCCAGTACGGAGGGCCGGGATGGCTACACCTTC
CASTEGRDGYTF
>.|.|TRBJ2-7|TRBV20-1
TGCAGTGCGCTTGCATACTACGAGCAGTACTTC
CSALAYYEQYF
>.|TRBD2|TRBJ2-2|TRBV6-5
TGTGCCAGCAGTTACTCGGGACTAAAGAACACCGGGGAGCTGTTTTTT
CASSYSGLKNTGELFF
>.|TRBD2|TRBJ2-1|TRBV10-3
TGTGCCATCAGTGATGGCCGAGGGGTAGCGGGAGACAATGAGCAGTTCTTC
CAISDGRGVAGDNEQFF
>.|.|TRBJ2-3|TRBV27
TGTGCCAGCAGTTCCCTTCGCACAGATACGCAGTATTTT
CASSSLRTDTQYF
>.|.|TRBJ1-1|TRBV19
TGTGCCAGTACCATGGGAGGGTTTGACACTGAAGCTTTCTTT
CASTMGGFDTEAFF
>.|TRBD1|TRBJ2-7|TRBV7-9
TGTGCCAGCAGGAGGGGGCACGACAGGTCCGTGTCCTACGAGCAGTACTTC
CASRRGHDRSVSYEQYF
>.|.|TRBJ1-5|TRBV28
TGTGCCAGCAGTTCACCCGGGATCTATCAGCCCCAGCATTTT
CASSSPGIYQPQHF
>.|TRBD1|TRBJ2-7|TRBV28
TGTGCCAGCAGGTCTTTCCGGGACAGGTACTACGAGCAGTACTTC
CASRSFRDRYYEQYF
>.|.|TRBJ1-3|TRBV5-1
TGCGCCAGCAGCTTGGAATCAGGAATCTCTGGAAACACCATATATTTT
CASSLESGISGNTIYF
>.|.|TRBJ1-2|TRBV15
TGTGCCACCAGCAGAGATCCTGGCAGCTACTATGGCTACACCTTC
CATSRDPGSYYGYTF
>.|.|TRBJ2-3|TRBV9
TGTGCCAGCAGCGTAGACGTCTTCCAGCGGAGTAGCACAGATACGCAGTATTTT
CASSVDVFQRSSTDTQYF
>.|.|TRBJ1-2|TRBV30
TGTGCCTGGAGTCGAGGCCTAGGGTATGGCTACACCTTC
CAWSRGLGYGYTF
>.|TRBD1|TRBJ2-7|TRBV7-9
TGTGCCAGCAGCTTCGACAGGGTACCCTACGAGCAGTACTTC
CASSFDRVPYEQYF
>once|TRBD1|TRBJ1-2|TRBV18
TGTGCCAGCTCGCAGGGACAGGGGACTAACTATGGCTACACCTTC
CASSQGQGTNYGYTF
>few|.|TRBJ1-2|TRBV30
TGTGCCTGGGGTGGGAGAGTCTATGGCTACACCTTC
CAWGGRVYGYTF
>.|.|TRBJ2-7|TRBV21-1
TGTGCCAGCAGCAAAGTCCCCTTAAAGGACAACGCCCGATACGAGCAGTACTTC
CASSKVPLKDNARYEQYF
>.|.|TRBJ2-1|TRBV5-1
TGCGCCAGCAGCTCCCGAGGGTTGGAAGGCAATGAGCAGTTCTTC
CASSSRGLEGNEQFF
>.|TRBD1|TRBJ2-7|TRBV9
TGTGCCAGCAGCGCCCAGGGACAGGGCGGCTACGAGCAGTACTTC
CASSAQGQGGYEQYF
>.|.|TRBJ1-1|TRBV27
TGTGCCAGCAGTTTGCAGAGGAACACTGAAGCTTTCTTT
CASSLQRNTEAFF
>.|.|TRBJ1-2|TRBV7-3
TGTGCCAGCAGCCTAAAAGTGGGGGGTTTAGCTGGCTACACCTTC
CASSLKVGGLAGYTF
>.|.|TRBJ2-2|TRBV7-2
TGTGCCAGCAGCGCGGAAGAGGTACTTCTCACCGGGGAGCTGTTTTTT
CASSAEEVLLTGELFF
>.|.|TRBJ1-2|TRBV5-4
TGTGCCAGCAGCTTGGAACGTATTGATTACACCTTC
CASSLERIDYTF
>few|.|TRBJ1-6|TRBV7-3
TGTGCCAGCAGCTTAACGACCGTCTCACCCCTCCACTTT
CASSLTTVSPLHF